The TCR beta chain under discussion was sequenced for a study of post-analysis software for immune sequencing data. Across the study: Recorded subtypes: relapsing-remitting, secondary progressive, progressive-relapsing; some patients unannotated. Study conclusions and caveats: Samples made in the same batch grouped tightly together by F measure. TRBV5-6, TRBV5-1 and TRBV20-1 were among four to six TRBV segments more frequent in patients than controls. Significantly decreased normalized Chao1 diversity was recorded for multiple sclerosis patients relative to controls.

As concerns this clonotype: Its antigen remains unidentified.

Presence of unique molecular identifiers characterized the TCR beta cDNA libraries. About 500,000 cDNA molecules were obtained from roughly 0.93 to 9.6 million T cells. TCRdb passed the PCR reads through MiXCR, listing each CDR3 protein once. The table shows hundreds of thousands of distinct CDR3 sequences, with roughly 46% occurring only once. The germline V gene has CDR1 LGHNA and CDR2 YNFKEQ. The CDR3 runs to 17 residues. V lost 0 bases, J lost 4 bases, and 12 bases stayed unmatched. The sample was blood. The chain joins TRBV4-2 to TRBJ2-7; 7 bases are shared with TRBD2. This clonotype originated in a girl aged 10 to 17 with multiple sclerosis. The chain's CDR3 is CASSQEGRSGEVYEQYF. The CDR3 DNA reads TGTGCCAGCAGCCAAGAAGGAAGGAGCGGGGAGGTTTACGAGCAGTACTTC.